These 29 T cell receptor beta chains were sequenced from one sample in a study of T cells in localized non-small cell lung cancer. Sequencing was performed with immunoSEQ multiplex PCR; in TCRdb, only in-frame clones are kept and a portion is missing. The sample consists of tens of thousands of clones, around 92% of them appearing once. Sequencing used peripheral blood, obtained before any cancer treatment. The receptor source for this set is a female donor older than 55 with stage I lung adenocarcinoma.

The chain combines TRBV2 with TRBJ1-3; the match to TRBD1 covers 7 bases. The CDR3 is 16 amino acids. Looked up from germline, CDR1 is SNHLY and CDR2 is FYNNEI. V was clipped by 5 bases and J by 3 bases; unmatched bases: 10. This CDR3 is CASSLRTGVYGNTIYF. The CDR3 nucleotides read TGTGCCAGCAGTCTTCGGACAGGCGTTTATGGAAACACCATATATTTT. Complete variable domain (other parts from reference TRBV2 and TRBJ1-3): EPEVTQTPSHQVTQMGQEVILRCVPISNHLYFYWYRQILGQKVEFLVSFYNNEISEKSEIFDDQFSVERPDGSNFTLKIRSTKLEDSAMYFCASSLRTGVYGNTIYFGEGSWLTVV.

CDR3 nucleotide sequence: TGTGCCAGTAGTCTTCAGGGTGCAAATTCACCCCTCCACTTT. It is translated as CASSLQGANSPLHF. The chain employs TRBV19 and TRBJ1-6, with TRBD1 as a possible D gene (5 bases). Germline CDR1 and CDR2: LNHDA and SQIVND (reference sequence). The CDR3 is 14 amino acids. The V end was cut by 5 bases, the J end by 7 bases, with 12 bases between.

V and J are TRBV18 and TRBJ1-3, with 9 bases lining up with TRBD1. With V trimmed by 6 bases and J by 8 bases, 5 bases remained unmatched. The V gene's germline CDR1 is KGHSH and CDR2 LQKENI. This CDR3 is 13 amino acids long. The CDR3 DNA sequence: TGTGCCAGCTCGCCGGACAGGGGACACACCATATATTTT. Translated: CASSPDRGHTIYF.

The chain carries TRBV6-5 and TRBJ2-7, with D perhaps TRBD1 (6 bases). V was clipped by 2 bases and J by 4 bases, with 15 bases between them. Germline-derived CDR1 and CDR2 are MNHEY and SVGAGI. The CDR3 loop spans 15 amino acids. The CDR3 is CASSYQGQGKYEQYF. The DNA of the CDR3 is TGTGCCAGCAGTTACCAGGGGCAGGGGAAGTACGAGCAGTACTTC.

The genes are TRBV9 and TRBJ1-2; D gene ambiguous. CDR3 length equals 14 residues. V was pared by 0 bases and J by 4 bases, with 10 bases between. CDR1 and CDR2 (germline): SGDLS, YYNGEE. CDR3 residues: CASSVAGLSYGYTF. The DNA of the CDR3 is TGTGCCAGCAGCGTAGCTGGACTCTCCTATGGCTACACCTTC.

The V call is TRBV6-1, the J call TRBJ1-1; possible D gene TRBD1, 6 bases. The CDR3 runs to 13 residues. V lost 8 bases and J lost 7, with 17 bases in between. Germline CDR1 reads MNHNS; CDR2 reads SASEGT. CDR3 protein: CASPEREQGEAFF. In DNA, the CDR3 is TGTGCCAGCCCTGAGAGAGAACAGGGTGAAGCTTTCTTT.

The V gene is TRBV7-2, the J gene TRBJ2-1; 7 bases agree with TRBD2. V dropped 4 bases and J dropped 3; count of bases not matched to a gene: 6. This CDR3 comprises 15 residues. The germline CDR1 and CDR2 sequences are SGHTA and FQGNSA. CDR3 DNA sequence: TGTGCCAGCAGCTCCCCGGGAGGCGGCTACAATGAGCAGTTCTTC. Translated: CASSSPGGGYNEQFF. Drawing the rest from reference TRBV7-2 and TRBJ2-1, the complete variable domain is GAGVSQSPSNKVTEKGKDVELRCDPISGHTALYWYRQSLGQGLEFLIYFQGNSAPDKSGLPSDRFSAERTGGSVSTLTIQRTQQEDSAVYLCASSSPGGGYNEQFFGPGTRLTVL.

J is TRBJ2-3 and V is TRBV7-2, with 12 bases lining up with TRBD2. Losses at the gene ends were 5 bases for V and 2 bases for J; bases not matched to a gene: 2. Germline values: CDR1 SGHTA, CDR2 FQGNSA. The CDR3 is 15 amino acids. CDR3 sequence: CASSASGGATDTQYF. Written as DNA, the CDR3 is TGTGCCAGCAGCGCTAGCGGGGGGGCCACAGATACGCAGTATTTT.

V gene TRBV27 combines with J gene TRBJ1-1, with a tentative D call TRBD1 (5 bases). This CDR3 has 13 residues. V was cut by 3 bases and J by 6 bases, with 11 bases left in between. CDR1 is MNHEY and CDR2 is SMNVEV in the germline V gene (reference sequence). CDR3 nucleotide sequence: TGTGCCAGCAGTTTGGGGGGTGGGGCTGAAGCTTTCTTT. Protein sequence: CASSLGGGAEAFF.

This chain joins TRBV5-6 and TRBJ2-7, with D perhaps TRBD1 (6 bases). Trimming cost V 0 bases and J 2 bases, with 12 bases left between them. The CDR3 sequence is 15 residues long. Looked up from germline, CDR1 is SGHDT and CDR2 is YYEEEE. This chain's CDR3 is CASSLVVAGAYEQYF. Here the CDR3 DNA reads TGTGCCAGCAGCTTGGTAGTTGCAGGGGCCTACGAGCAGTACTTC.

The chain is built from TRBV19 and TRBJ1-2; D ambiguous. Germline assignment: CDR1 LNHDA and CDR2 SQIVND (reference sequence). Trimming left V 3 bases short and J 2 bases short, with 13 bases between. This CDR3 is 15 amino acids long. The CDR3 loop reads CASSILPTVNYGYTF. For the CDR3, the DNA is TGTGCCAGTAGTATTTTACCGACGGTCAACTATGGCTACACCTTC.

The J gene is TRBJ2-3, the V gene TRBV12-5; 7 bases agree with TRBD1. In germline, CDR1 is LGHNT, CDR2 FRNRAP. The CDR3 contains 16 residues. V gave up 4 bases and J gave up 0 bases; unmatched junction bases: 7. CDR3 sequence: CASGWKRDSSTDTQYF. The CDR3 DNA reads TGTGCTAGTGGTTGGAAAAGGGACAGTAGCACAGATACGCAGTATTTT.

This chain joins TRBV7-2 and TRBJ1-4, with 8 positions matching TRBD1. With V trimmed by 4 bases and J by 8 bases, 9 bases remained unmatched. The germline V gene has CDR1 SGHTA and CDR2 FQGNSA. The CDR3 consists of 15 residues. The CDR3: CASSSTGGIWEKLFF. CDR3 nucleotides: TGTGCCAGCAGCTCAACAGGGGGAATTTGGGAAAAACTGTTTTTT.

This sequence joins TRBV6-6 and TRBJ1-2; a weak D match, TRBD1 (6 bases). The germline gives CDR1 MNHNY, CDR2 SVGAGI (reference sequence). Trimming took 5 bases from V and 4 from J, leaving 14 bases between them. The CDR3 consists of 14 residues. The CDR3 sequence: CASSKTGTSYGYTF. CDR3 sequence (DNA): TGTGCCAGCAGTAAAACAGGGACGAGCTATGGCTACACCTTC.

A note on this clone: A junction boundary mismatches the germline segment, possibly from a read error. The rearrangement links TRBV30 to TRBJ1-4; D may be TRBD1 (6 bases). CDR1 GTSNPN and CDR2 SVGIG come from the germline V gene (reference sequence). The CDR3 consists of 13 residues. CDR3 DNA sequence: TGTGCCTGGAGCAGGGGTCCTAAGGAAAAACTGTTTTTT. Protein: CAWSRGPKEKLFF.

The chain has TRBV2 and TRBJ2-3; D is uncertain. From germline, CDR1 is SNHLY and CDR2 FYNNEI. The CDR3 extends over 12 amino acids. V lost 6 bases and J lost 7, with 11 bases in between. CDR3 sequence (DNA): TGTGCCAGCAGGGCCGGGTCATATACGCAGTATTTT. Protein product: CASRAGSYTQYF.

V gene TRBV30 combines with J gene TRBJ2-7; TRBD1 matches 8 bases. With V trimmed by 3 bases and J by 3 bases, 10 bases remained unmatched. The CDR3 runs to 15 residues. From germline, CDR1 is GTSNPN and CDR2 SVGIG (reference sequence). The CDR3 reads CAWSFRTGQNYEQYF. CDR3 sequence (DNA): TGTGCCTGGAGCTTTCGGACAGGGCAAAACTACGAGCAGTACTTC.

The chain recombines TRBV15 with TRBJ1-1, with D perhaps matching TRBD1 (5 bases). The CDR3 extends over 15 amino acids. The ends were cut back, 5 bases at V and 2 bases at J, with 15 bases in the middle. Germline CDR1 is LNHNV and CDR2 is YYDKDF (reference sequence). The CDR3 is CATSGQGMSNTEAFF. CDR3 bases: TGTGCCACCAGCGGTCAGGGAATGAGTAACACTGAAGCTTTCTTT.

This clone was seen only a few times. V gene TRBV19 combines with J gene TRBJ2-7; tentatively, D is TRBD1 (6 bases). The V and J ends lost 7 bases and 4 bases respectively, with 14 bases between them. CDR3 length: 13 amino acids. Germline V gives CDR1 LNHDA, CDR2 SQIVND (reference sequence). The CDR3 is CASTGTQDYEQYF. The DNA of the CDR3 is TGTGCCAGTACCGGGACACAGGATTACGAGCAGTACTTC. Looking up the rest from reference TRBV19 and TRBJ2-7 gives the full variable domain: DGGITQSPKYLFRKEGQNVTLSCEQNLNHDAMYWYRQDPGQGLRLIYYSQIVNDFQKGDIAEGYSVSREKKESFPLTVTSAQKNPTAFYLCASTGTQDYEQYFGPGTRLTVT.

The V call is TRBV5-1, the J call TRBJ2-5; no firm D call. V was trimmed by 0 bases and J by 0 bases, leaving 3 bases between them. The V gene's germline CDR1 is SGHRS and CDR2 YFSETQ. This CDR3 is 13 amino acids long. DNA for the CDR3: TGCGCCAGCAGCTTGGTCGACCAAGAGACCCAGTACTTC. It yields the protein CASSLVDQETQYF.

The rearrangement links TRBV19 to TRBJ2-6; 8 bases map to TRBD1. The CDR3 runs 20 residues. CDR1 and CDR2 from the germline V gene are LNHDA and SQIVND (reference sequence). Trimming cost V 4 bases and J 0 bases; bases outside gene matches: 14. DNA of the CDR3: TGTGCCAGTAGTACGACCAGCACGGGACAGGCCTACTCTGGGGCCAACGTCCTGACTTTC. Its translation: CASSTTSTGQAYSGANVLTF.

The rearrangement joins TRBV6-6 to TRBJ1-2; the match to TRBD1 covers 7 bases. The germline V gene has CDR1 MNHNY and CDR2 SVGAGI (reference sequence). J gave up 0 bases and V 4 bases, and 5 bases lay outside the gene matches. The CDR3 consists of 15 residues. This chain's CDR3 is CASSSVTGSNYGYTF. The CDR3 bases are TGTGCCAGCAGTTCCGTGACAGGGTCTAACTATGGCTACACCTTC.

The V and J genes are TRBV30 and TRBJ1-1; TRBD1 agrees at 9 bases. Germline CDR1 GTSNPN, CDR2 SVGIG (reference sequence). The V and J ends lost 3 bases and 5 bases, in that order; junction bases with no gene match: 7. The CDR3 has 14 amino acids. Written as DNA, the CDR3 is TGTGCCTGGAGCGAACAGGGGGCAAGTACTGAAGCTTTCTTT. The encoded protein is CAWSEQGASTEAFF.

CDR3: CSVDAEGLEQFF. CDR3 in DNA: TGCAGCGTTGATGCAGAAGGGCTGGAGCAGTTCTTC. The chain couples TRBV29-1 to TRBJ2-1; D uncertain. Between the trimmed V and J ends, which lost 3 bases and 10 bases, there was a span of 13 bases. This CDR3 spans 12 amino acids. Germline loops: CDR1 SQVTM, CDR2 ANQGSEA.

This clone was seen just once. Written as DNA, the CDR3 is TGTGCCAGCAGCCCCTCGGAGACAGGGATATCACCCCTCCACTTT. Its protein is CASSPSETGISPLHF. The chain joins TRBV7-2 to TRBJ1-6, with 7 bases identical to TRBD1. Germline V gene lookup returns CDR1 SGHTA and CDR2 FQGNSA. V shed 5 bases and J 10 bases; nucleotides not matched to a gene: 11. The CDR3 consists of 15 residues.

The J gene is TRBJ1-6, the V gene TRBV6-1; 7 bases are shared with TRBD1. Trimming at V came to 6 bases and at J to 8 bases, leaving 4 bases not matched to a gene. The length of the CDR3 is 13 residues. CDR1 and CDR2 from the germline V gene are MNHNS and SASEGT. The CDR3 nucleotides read TGTGCCAGCAGCGGGGACAGCCATTCACCCCTCCACTTT. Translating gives CASSGDSHSPLHF.

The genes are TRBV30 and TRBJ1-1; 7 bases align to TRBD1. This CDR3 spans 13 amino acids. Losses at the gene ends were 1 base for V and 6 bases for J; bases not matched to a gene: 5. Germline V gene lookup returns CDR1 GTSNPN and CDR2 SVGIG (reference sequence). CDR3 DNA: TGTGCCTGGAGTGCTACAGGGGCGGCTGAAGCTTTCTTT. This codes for CAWSATGAAEAFF.

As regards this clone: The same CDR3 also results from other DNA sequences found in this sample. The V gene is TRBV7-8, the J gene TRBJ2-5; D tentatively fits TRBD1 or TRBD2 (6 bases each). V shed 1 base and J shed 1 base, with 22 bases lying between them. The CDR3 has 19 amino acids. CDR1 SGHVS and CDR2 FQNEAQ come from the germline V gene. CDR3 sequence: CASSLGGGRGGLVQETQYF. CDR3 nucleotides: TGTGCCAGCAGCTTAGGAGGGGGGCGTGGGGGCTTGGTCCAAGAGACCCAGTACTTC.

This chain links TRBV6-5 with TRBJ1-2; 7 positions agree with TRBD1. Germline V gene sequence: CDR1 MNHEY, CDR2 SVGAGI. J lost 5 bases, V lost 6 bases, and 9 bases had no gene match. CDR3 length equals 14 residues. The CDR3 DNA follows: TGTGCCAGCAGAACCTATGGACAGGCTTATGGCTACACCTTC. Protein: CASRTYGQAYGYTF.